Sequencing of this TCR beta chain was carried out in a study of blood T cells in healthy people across ages. This clonotype appeared many times. Its target is unknown. General study findings and limits: Diversity of TCR beta correlated strongly with naive T cell percentage. A greater number of naive CD4+ cells and higher diversity distinguished long-lived donors from aged donors. In older individuals, TCR beta diversity per million T cells was lower, falling roughly linearly with age.

Trimming stripped 2 bases from V and 0 bases from J, with 8 bases between. This CDR3 has 15 amino acids. CDR1 SEHNR and CDR2 FQNEAQ come from the germline V gene (reference sequence). The authors ran a second PCR of about 6 to 11 cycles using a sample-barcoded 5' primer and a J-beta primer mix. TCRdb re-called the 5' RACE reads with MiXCR, one entry per CDR3 protein. The repertoire holds about 650,000 distinct CDR3 sequences, with more than 45% as singletons. Sequencing input: blood. The chain carries TRBV7-9 and TRBJ2-1; unclear D gene. This sequence originates from a woman aged 80 or over in good health. This CDR3 reads CASSLPRNSYNEQFF. The CDR3 DNA reads as TGTGCCAGCAGCTTACCGCGGAACTCCTACAATGAGCAGTTCTTC.